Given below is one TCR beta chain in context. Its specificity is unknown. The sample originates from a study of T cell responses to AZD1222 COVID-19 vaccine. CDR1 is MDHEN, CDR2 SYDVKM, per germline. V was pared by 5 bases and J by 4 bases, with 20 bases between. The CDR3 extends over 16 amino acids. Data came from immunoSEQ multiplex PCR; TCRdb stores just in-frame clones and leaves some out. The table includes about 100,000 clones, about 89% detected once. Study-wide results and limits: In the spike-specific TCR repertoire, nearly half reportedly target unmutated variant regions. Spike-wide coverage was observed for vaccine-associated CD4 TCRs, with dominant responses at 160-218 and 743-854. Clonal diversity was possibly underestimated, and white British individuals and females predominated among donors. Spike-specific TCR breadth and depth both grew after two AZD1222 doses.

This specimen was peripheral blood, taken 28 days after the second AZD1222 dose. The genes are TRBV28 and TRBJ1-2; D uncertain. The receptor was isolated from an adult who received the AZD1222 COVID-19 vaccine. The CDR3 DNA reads TGTGCCAGCAGTGGCGCCGACGGAACTTTTTCCTATGGCTACACCTTC. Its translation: CASSGADGTFSYGYTF.